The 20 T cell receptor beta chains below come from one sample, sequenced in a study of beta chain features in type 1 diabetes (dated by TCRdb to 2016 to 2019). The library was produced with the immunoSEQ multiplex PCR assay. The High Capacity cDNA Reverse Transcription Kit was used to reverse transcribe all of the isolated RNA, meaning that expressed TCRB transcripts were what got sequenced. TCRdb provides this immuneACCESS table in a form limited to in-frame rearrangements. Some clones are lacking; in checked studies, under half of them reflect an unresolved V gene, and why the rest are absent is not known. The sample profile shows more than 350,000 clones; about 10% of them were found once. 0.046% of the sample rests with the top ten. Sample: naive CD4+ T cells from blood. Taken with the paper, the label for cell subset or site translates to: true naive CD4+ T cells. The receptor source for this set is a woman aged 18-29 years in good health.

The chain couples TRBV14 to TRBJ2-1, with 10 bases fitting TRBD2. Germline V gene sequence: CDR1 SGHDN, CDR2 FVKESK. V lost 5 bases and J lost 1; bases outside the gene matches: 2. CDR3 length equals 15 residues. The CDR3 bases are TGTGCCAGCAGCGTAGCGGGAGGTTCCTACAATGAGCAGTTCTTC. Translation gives CASSVAGGSYNEQFF.

The CDR3 reads CSVTRLTAQNYGYTF. CDR3 nucleotide sequence: TGCAGCGTTACGAGGTTGACAGCTCAAAACTATGGCTACACCTTC. The chain combines TRBV29-1 with TRBJ1-2; the D gene is possibly TRBD1 (5 bases). Trimming removed 5 bases from V and 2 bases from J, with 18 bases in between. This CDR3 has 15 residues. Germline-derived CDR1 and CDR2 are SQVTM and ANQGSEA. Drawing the rest from reference TRBV29-1 and TRBJ1-2, the complete variable domain is SAVISQKPSRDICQRGTSLTIQCQVDSQVTMMFWYRQQPGQSLTLIATANQGSEATYESGFVIDKFPISRPNLTFSTLTVSNMSPEDSSIYLCSVTRLTAQNYGYTFGSGTRLTVV.

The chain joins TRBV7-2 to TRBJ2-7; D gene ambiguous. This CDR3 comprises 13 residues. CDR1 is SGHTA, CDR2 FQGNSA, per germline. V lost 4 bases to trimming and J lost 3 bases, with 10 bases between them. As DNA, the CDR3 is TGTGCCAGCAGCTCTTACAGAGACTACGAGCAGTACTTC. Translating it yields CASSSYRDYEQYF.

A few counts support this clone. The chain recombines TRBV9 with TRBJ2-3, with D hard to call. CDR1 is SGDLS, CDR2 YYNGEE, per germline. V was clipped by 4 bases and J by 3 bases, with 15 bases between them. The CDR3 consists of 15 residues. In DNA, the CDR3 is TGTGCCAGCAGCACCAGACGAAGCATAACAGATACGCAGTATTTT. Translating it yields CASSTRRSITDTQYF.

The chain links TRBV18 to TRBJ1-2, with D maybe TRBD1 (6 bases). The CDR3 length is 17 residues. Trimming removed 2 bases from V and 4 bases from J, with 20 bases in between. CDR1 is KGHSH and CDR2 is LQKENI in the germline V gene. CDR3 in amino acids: CASSPGPRGHYSYGYTF. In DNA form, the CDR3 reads TGTGCCAGCTCACCAGGGCCCCGGGGGCATTACTCCTATGGCTACACCTTC.

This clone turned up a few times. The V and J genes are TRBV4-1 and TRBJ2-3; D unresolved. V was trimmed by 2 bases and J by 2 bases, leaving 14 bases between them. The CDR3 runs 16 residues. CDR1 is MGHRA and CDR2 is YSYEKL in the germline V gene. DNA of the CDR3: TGCGCCAGCAGCCAAAGTGGCAGGACCTACACAGATACGCAGTATTTT. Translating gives CASSQSGRTYTDTQYF.

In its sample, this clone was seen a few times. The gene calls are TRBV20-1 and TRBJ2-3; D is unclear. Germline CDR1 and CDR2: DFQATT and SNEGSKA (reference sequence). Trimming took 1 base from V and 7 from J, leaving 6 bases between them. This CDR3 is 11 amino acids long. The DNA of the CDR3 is TGCAGTGCTAGAGGCACCAATACGCAGTATTTT. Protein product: CSARGTNTQYF.

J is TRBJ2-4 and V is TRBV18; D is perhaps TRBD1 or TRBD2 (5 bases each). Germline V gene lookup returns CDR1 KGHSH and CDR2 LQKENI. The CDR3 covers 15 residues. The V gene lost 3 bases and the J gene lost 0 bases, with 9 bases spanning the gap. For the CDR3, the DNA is TGTGCCAGCTCACCGATGGGGGAAGCCAAAAACATTCAGTACTTC. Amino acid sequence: CASSPMGEAKNIQYF.

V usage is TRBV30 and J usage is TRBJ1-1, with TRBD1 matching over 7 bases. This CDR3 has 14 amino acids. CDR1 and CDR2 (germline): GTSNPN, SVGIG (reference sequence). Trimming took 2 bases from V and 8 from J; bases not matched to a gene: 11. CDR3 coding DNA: TGTGCCTGGAGTCACCTCCGACAGGGAAGGGAAGCTTTCTTT. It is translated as CAWSHLRQGREAFF.

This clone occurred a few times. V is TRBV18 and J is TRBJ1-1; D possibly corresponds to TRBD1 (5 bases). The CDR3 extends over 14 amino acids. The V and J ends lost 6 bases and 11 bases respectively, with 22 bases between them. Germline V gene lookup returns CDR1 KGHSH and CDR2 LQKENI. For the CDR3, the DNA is TGTGCCAGCTCGAATTCCGGGACGGGGAAGGACGCTTTCTTT. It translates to CASSNSGTGKDAFF.

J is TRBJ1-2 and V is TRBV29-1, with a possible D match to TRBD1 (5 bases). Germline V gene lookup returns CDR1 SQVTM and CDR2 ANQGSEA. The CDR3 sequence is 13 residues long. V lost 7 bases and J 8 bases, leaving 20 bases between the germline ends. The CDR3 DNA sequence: TGCAGCGCACCGTTCGTCGGGAGGGGAGGCTACACCTTC. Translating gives CSAPFVGRGGYTF.

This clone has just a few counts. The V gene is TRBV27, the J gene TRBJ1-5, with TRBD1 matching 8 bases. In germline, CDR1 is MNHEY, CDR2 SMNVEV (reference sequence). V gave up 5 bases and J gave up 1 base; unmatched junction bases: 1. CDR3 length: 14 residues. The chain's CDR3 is CASSRTGSNQPQHF. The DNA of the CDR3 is TGTGCCAGCAGTCGGACAGGGAGCAATCAGCCCCAGCATTTT.

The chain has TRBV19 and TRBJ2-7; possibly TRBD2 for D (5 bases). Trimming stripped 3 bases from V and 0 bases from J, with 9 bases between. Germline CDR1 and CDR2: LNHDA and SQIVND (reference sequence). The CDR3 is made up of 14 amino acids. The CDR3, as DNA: TGTGCCAGTAGTATTCGGGATAGCTCCTACGAGCAGTACTTC. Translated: CASSIRDSSYEQYF.

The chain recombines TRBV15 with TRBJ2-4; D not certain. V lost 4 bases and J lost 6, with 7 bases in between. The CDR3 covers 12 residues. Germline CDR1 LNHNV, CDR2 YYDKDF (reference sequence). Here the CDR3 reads CATSTPGNIQYF. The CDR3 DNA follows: TGTGCCACCAGCACACCGGGAAACATTCAGTACTTC.

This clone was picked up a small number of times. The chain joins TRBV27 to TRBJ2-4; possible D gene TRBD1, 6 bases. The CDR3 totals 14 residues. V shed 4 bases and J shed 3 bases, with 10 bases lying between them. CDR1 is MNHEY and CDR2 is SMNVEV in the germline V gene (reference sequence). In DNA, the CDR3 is TGTGCCAGCAGTTGGTCAGGGGTCAAAAACATTCAGTACTTC. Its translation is CASSWSGVKNIQYF.

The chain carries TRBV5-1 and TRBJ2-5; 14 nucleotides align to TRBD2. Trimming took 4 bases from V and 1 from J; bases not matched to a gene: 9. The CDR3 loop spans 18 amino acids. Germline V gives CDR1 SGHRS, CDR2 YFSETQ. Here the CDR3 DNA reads TGCGCCAGCAGCAGGATCACCGGGACTAGCGGGGGCCAAGAGACCCAGTACTTC. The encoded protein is CASSRITGTSGGQETQYF.

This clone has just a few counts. In DNA, the CDR3 is TGCGCCAGCAGCCGGGACAGCACAGCTAACACAGATACGCAGTATTTT. Translation: CASSRDSTANTDTQYF. This chain uses TRBV5-1 with TRBJ2-3; 7 bases align to TRBD1. Germline assignment: CDR1 SGHRS and CDR2 YFSETQ. The V gene end was trimmed by 4 bases and the J gene end by 2 bases; junction bases not matched to a gene: 10. The CDR3 loop spans 16 amino acids.

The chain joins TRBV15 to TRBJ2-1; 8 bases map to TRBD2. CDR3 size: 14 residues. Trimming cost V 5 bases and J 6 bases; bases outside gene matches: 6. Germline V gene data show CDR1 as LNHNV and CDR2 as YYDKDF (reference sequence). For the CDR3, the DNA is TGTGCCACCAGCCCCGGGCGGGGGGCCAATGAGCAGTTCTTC. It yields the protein CATSPGRGANEQFF.

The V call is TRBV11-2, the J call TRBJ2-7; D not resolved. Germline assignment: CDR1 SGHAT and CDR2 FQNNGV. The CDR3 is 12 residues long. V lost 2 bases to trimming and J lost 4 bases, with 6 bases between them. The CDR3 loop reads CASSLFTYEQYF. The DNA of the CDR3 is TGTGCCAGCAGCTTATTTACGTACGAGCAGTACTTC.

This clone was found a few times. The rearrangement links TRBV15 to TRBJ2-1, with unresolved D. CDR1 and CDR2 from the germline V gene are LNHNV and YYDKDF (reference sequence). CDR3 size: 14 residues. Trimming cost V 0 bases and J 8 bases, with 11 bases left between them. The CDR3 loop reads CATSRDPGSHEQFF. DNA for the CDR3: TGTGCCACCAGCAGAGATCCCGGGTCCCATGAGCAGTTCTTC. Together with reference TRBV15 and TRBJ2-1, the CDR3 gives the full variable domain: DAMVIQNPRYQVTQFGKPVTLSCSQTLNHNVMYWYQQKSSQAPKLLFHYYDKDFNNEADTPDNFQSRRPNTSFCFLDIRSPGLGDTAMYLCATSRDPGSHEQFFGPGTRLTVL.